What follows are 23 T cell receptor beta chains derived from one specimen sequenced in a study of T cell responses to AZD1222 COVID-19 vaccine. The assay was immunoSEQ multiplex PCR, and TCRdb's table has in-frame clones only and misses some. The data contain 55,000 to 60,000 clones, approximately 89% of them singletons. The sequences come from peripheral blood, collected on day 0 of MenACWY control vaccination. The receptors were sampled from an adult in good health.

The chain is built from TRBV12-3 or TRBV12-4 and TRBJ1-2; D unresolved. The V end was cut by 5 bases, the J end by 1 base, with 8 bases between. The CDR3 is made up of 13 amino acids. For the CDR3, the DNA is TGTGCCAGCAGTCCCTTGAATAACTATGGCTACACCTTC. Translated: CASSPLNNYGYTF.

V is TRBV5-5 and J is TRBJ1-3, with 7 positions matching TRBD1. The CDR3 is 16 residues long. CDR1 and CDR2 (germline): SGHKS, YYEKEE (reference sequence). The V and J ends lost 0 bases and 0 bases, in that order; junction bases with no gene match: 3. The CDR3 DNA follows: TGTGCCAGCAGCTTGGGGACAGGTCGCTCTGGAAACACCATATATTTT. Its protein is CASSLGTGRSGNTIYF. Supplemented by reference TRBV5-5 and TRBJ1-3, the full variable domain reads DAGVTQSPTHLIKTRGQQVTLRCSPISGHKSVSWYQQVLGQGPQFIFQYYEKEERGRGNFPDRFSARQFPNYSSELNVNALLLGDSALYLCASSLGTGRSGNTIYFGEGSWLTVV.

The CDR3 protein is CAWSTRQYNQPQHF. The CDR3 DNA sequence: TGTGCCTGGAGTACAAGACAGTACAATCAGCCCCAGCATTTT. The J gene is TRBJ1-5, the V gene TRBV30; D may be TRBD1 (5 bases). V lost 2 bases to trimming and J lost 3 bases, with 11 bases between them. Germline CDR1 is GTSNPN and CDR2 is SVGIG (reference sequence). The CDR3 runs to 14 residues.

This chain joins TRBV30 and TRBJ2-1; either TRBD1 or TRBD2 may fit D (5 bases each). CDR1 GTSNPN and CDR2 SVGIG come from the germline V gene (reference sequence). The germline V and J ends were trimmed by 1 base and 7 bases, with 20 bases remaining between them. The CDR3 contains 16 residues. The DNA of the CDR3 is TGTGCCTGGAGTGGCTTGGGACCCGAACCTGGAAATGAGCAGTTCTTC. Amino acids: CAWSGLGPEPGNEQFF.

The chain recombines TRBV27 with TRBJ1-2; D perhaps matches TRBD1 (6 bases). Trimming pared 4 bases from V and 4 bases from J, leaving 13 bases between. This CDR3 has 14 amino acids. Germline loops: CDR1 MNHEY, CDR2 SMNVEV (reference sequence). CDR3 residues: CASSSDRRGYGYTF. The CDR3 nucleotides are TGTGCCAGCAGTTCAGACAGGAGGGGCTATGGCTACACCTTC.

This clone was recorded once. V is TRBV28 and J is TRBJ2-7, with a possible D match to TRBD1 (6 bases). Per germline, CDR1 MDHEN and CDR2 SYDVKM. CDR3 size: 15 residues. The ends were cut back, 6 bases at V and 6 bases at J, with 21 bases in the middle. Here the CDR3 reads CASRPPGHQAREQYF. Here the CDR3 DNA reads TGTGCCAGCAGGCCCCCGGGACACCAGGCGCGCGAGCAGTACTTC.

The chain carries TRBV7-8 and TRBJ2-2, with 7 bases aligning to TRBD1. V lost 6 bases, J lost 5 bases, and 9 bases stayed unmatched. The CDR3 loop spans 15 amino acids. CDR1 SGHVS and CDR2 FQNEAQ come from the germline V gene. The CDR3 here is CASRPTGLGTGELFF. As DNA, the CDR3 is TGTGCCAGCAGGCCGACAGGGTTGGGGACCGGGGAGCTGTTTTTT.

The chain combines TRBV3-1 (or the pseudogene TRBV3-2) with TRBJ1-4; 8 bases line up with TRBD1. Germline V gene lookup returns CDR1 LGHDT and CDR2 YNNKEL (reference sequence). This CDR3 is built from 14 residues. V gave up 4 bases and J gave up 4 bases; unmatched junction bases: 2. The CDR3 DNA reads TGTGCCAGCAGCCGGGACAGGTTTAATGAAAAACTGTTTTTT. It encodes CASSRDRFNEKLFF.

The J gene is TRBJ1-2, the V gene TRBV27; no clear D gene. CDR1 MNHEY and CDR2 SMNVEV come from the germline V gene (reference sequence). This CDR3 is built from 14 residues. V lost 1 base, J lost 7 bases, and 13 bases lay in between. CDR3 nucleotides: TGTGCCAGCAGTTTATATAGGGATTCCACTGGCTACACCTTC. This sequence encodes CASSLYRDSTGYTF.

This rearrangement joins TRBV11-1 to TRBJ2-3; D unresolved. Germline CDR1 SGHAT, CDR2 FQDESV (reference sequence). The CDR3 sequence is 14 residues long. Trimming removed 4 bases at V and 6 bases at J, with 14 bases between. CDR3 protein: CASSSLPQADTQYF. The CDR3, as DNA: TGTGCCAGCAGCTCACTACCGCAAGCGGATACGCAGTATTTT.

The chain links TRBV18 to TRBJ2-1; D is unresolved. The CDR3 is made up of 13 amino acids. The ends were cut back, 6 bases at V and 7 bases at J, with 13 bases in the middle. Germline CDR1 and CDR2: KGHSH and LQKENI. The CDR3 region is CASSPDSFNEQFF. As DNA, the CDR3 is TGTGCCAGCTCTCCCGACTCGTTTAATGAGCAGTTCTTC.

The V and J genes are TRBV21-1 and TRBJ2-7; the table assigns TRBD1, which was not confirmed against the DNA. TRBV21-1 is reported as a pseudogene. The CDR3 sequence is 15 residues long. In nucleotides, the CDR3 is TGTGCCAGCAGCAAAGACGGCAGGGTTTATTACGAGCAGTACTTC. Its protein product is CASSKDGRVYYEQYF.

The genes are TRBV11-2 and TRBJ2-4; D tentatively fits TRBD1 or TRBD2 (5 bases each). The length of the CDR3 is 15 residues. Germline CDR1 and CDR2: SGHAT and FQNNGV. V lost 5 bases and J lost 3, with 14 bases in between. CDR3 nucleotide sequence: TGTGCCAGCAGCCAAGGGGACGGTGACAAAAACATTCAGTACTTC. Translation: CASSQGDGDKNIQYF.

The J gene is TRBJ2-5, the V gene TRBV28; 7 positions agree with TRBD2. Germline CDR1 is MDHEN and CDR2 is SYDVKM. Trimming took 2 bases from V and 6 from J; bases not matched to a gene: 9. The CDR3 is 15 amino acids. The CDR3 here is CASSLGRGGGKTQYF. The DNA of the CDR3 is TGTGCCAGCAGTTTAGGTCGTGGGGGGGGGAAGACCCAGTACTTC.

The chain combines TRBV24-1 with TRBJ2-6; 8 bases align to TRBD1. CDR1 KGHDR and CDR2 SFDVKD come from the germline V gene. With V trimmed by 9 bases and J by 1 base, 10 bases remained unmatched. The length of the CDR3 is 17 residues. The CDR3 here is CATAPTGARSGANVLTF. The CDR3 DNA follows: TGTGCCACCGCCCCGACAGGGGCCAGGTCTGGGGCCAACGTCCTGACTTTC.

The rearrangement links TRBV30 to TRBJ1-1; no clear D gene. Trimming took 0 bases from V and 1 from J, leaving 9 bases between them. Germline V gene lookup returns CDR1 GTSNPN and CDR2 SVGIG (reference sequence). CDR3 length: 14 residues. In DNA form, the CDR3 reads TGTGCCTGGAGTGTAAATGTCGCGAACACTGAAGCTTTCTTT. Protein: CAWSVNVANTEAFF. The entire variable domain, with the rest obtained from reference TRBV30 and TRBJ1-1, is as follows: SQTIHQWPATLVQPVGSPLSLECTVEGTSNPNLYWYRQAAGRGLQLLFYSVGIGQISSEVPQNLSASRPQDRQFILSSKKLLLSDSGFYLCAWSVNVANTEAFFGQGTRLTVV.

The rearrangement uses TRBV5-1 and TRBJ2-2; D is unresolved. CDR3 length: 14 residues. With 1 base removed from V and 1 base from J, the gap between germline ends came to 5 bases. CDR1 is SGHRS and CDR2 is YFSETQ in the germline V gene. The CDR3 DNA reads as TGCGCCAGCAGCTTGCCAGGGAACACCGGGGAGCTGTTTTTT. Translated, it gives CASSLPGNTGELFF.

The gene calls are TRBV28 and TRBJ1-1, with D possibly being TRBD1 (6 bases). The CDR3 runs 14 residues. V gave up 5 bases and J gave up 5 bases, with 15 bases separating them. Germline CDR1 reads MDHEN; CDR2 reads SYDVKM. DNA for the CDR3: TGTGCCAGCAGTGCGACAGGTTCTGGGACTGAAGCTTTCTTT. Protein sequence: CASSATGSGTEAFF.

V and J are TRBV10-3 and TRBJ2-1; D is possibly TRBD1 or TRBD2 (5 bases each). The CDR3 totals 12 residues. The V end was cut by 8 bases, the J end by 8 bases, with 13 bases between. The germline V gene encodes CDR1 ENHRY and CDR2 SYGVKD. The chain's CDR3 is CAIEGPSHEQFF. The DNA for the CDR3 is TGTGCCATCGAGGGGCCCAGCCATGAGCAGTTCTTC.

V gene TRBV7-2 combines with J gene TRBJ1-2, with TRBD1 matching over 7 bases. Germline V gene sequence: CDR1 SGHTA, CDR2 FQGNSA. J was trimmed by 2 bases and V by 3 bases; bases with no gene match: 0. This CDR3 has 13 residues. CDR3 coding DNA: TGTGCCAGCAGCTTGGGACAGAACTATGGCTACACCTTC. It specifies CASSLGQNYGYTF.

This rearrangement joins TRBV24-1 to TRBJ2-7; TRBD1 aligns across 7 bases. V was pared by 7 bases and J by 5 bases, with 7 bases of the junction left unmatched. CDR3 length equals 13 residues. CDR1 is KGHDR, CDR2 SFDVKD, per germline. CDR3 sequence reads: CATSHHTGDEQYF. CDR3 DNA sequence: TGTGCCACCAGCCACCACACAGGGGACGAGCAGTACTTC.

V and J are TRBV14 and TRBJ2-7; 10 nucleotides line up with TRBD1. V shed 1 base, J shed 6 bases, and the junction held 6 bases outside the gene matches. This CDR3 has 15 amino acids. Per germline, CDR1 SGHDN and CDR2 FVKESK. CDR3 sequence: CASSQASGTGAEQYF. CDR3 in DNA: TGTGCCAGCAGCCAAGCCAGCGGGACAGGGGCCGAGCAGTACTTC.

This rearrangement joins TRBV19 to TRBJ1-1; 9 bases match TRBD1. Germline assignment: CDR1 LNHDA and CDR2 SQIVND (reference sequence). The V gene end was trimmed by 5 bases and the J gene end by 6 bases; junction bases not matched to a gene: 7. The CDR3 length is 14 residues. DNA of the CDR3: TGTGCCAGTAGTCTGGGACAGGGACCCTCTGAAGCTTTCTTT. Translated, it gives CASSLGQGPSEAFF. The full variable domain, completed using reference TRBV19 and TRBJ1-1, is DGGITQSPKYLFRKEGQNVTLSCEQNLNHDAMYWYRQDPGQGLRLIYYSQIVNDFQKGDIAEGYSVSREKKESFPLTVTSAQKNPTAFYLCASSLGQGPSEAFFGQGTRLTVV.